The clone carrying this T cell receptor (beta chain) was picked up many times. Its antigen is not identified. Amplified TCR beta CDR3 regions derived from RNA transcripts. During a first-round RT-PCR of the TCR CDR3, the HTBI primer set was used. TCRdb reprocessed the multiplex PCR reads via MiXCR and lists one record per CDR3 protein. The sample lists roughly 510,000 distinct CDR3 sequences, about a fifth occurring once. It was uncontrolled infection, other autoimmune disease, pregnancy or lactation that excluded patients. This specimen comes from a study of T cells in Graves' hyperthyroidism and ophthalmopathy. Across the study: Peripheral blood was secured at the point of initial diagnosis, before any treatment. Study-wide findings and caveats: Blood also held most thyroid clonotypes expanded beyond 0.001.

Trimming left V 6 bases short and J 3 bases short, with 5 bases between. Germline V gives CDR1 GTSNPN, CDR2 SVGIG (reference sequence). This CDR3 has 10 residues. The sequence came from a man younger than 35 with Graves' hyperthyroidism. The material sequenced was blood. This chain links TRBV30 with TRBJ1-2; the D is unclear. This CDR3 is CACGDYGYTF. The CDR3 nucleotides read TGTGCCTGCGGGGACTATGGCTACACCTTC.